What follows is one T cell receptor (beta chain) and its context. Its antigen is still unknown. The sample holds no much larger clone one base away, and base qualities are not on file. These data come from a study of T cell responses to AZD1222 COVID-19 vaccine (dated by TCRdb to about 2021). Concerning the study at large: TCR sequencing covered more than 230 trial participants: about 210 given two doses of AZD1222 and about 26 given two doses of MenACWY control vaccine. Enrollment into the trials was organized by age into subgroups of 18-55, 56-69 and 70-plus years, and those subgroups contained approximately 160, 26 and 62 TCR-sequenced participants, respectively.

This specimen's time point label, per the study, means: about 28 days (+/-7) after the second vaccine dose. AZD1222 recipients whose second dose came at about 4 weeks and those whose second dose came at about 12 weeks were combined into one group, since spike-specific TCR depth and breadth did not differ between the two schedules. The vaccinee samples were drawn from two UK trials, COV001 and COV002, one of which was a single-blind randomized controlled phase 2/3 trial testing AZD1222 (ChAdOx1 nCoV-19) in healthy adults. For TCRbeta chain sequencing, PBMC samples were collected from trial participants at day 0 and at day 28 after the second dose. Broad study findings and their caveats: Reportedly, close to half of the unique spike-specific TCRs recognized epitopes lying outside the regions that are mutated in the B.1.351 and B.1.1.7 variants. Conclusions about previously exposed vaccinees are limited because only a handful of AZD1222 recipients were SARS-CoV-2 seropositive at baseline. After two AZD1222 doses, both the breadth and the depth of spike-specific TCRs were significantly higher than at day 0 and than in MenACWY recipients. Because no day 14 peak-response samples were available, repertoires were characterized only after the peak T cell response. Participants were mostly white British and included more females than males, and it was suggested by the authors that clonal diversity may have been underestimated. The vaccine-associated CD4 TCRs covered the entire spike protein, and the dominant responses fell in regions 160-218 and 743-854. In the small 56-69-year group, the increase in depth fell short of significance, most likely because of low power.

The CDR3 regions of human TCRbeta chains were subjected to immunosequencing. Under the source paper's analysis protocol: Repertoire TCRs were matched against a reference library of SARS-CoV-2-specific TCRs generated with the MIRA antigen-specificity platform. Breadth meant the fraction of unique TCRs that were SARS-CoV-2-associated, whereas depth meant the fraction of total T cells that were SARS-CoV-2-associated. Using the MIRA data, every spike-specific TCR was mapped to the spike region that the TCR reacted to and assigned to either a CD4 or a CD8 class. Log10-transformed breadth and depth values were compared by one-way ANOVA with Sidak's multiple comparisons tests. This is the immuneACCESS table as TCRdb keeps it, with only in-frame sequences that have V and J called. A part of the clones is gone; compared with another copy, unresolved V genes explain less than half, and the rest is unexplained. V and J calls and clone size follow that table, whereas D and trimming were derived from the DNA. The sample table contains around 120,000 clones; only one count was recorded for just over 90% of them. The ten largest clones capture approximately 5% of the sample.

The sequence came from an adult who received the AZD1222 COVID-19 vaccine. Material: peripheral blood, obtained 28 days after the second AZD1222 dose.

The CDR3 protein is CASRAGQANTGELFF. At the DNA level, the sequence is TGTGCCAGCAGAGCCGGACAGGCCAACACCGGGGAGCTGTTTTTT. This sequence uses TRBV6-5 and TRBJ2-2; 7 middle bases align to TRBD1. The CDR3 goes from the cysteine to the phenylalanine over 15 residues. Just CDR3 DNA is preserved here, 45 bases in frame from base 1. The junction shows trimming of 6 bases on V and 2 bases on J, and the gene matches do not reach 6 bases of it. Based on the germline V gene, the CDR1 and CDR2 sequences are MNHEY and SVGAGI.